This T cell receptor (beta chain) was captured in a study of blood T cell repertoires in COVID-19. How the authors handled the data: Nucleated cell counts were estimated from reference gene primer amplification. Sequencing was performed with immunoSEQ multiplex PCR; in TCRdb, only in-frame clones are kept and a portion is missing. That table supplies the V and J calls and clone size; D and trimming were determined from the DNA. The table has about 250,000 clones, about 91% seen once. With 5 bases clipped from V and 5 bases from J, the junction kept 11 bases outside the gene matches. Germline V gene lookup returns CDR1 LNHNV and CDR2 YYDKDF (reference sequence). The CDR3 has 15 residues.

V is TRBV15 and J is TRBJ2-5, with TRBD1 matching 7 bases. Sequenced input: peripheral blood. The TCR sequence derives from an elderly man with acute or convalescent COVID-19. CDR3 protein: CATSRTLTGRETQYF. CDR3 coding DNA: TGTGCCACCAGCCGGACTCTGACAGGGCGGGAGACCCAGTACTTC.